These 15 T cell receptor beta chains originate from one sample sequenced in a study of blood T cell repertoires in COVID-19. Data came from immunoSEQ multiplex PCR; TCRdb stores just in-frame clones and leaves some out. Of 120,000 to 150,000 clones listed, more than 75% were seen once; the top ten hold about 2.6%. Material: peripheral blood. These receptors were taken from a human donor with acute or convalescent COVID-19. The donor label of this sample is uncertain.

The chain carries TRBV5-6 and TRBJ2-7; the D is unclear. Trimming removed 6 bases from V and 3 bases from J, with 10 bases in between. Germline assignment: CDR1 SGHDT and CDR2 YYEEEE. The CDR3 covers 12 residues. The CDR3 sequence: CASTYSIYEQYV. The CDR3 region has the DNA TGTGCCAGCACCTACTCGATCTACGAGCAGTACGTC.

The genes are TRBV28 and TRBJ1-2, with TRBD1 identical over 10 bases. Germline loops: CDR1 MDHEN, CDR2 SYDVKM. The length of the CDR3 is 16 residues. Unmatched junction bases numbered 9, after V lost 6 bases and J lost 2 bases. The CDR3 region is CASRRDRGRANYGYTF. The CDR3 DNA sequence: TGTGCCAGCAGACGAGACAGGGGGCGAGCGAACTATGGCTACACCTTC.

V and J are TRBV6-2 or TRBV6-3 and TRBJ2-7; a weak D match, TRBD2 (6 bases). This CDR3 is built from 13 residues. Trimming pared 2 bases from V and 3 bases from J, leaving 8 bases between. Germline-derived CDR1 and CDR2 are MNHEY and SVGEGT. The CDR3 loop reads CASSYRGLYEQYF. The CDR3 nucleotides read TGTGCCAGCAGTTACAGGGGACTCTACGAGCAGTACTTC.

The V call is TRBV19, the J call TRBJ1-4; 11 bases agree with TRBD1. This CDR3 is built from 14 residues. Germline values: CDR1 LNHDA, CDR2 SQIVND (reference sequence). Trimming at V came to 8 bases and at J to 10 bases, leaving 9 bases not matched to a gene. CDR3 sequence reads: CASEPGQGVGKLFF. For the CDR3, the DNA is TGTGCCAGTGAACCGGGACAGGGGGTCGGAAAACTGTTTTTT.

This chain connects TRBV11-3 to TRBJ2-3, with TRBD2 matching over 8 bases. Trimming cost V 1 base and J 3 bases; bases outside gene matches: 3. The CDR3 is 15 amino acids. Per the germline V gene, CDR1 is SGHNT and CDR2 is YENEEA. CDR3 DNA: TGTGCCAGCAGCTTAGCGGGGGGGATGACAGATACGCAGTATTTT. The encoded protein is CASSLAGGMTDTQYF.

The J gene is TRBJ2-3, the V gene TRBV20-1, with D possibly TRBD2 on 5 matching bases. Trimming took 6 bases from V and 9 from J, leaving 13 bases between them. CDR3 length equals 11 residues. From germline, CDR1 is DFQATT and CDR2 SNEGSKA (reference sequence). CDR3 in amino acids: CSATDSGTQYF. The CDR3 DNA reads TGCAGTGCAACGGACTCCGGAACGCAGTATTTT.

The rearrangement links TRBV7-2 to TRBJ1-1; the D is unclear. Germline V gene sequence: CDR1 SGHTA, CDR2 FQGNSA. This CDR3 comprises 14 residues. The V end lost 2 bases, the J end lost 4 bases, and 11 bases lay between the germline ends. In DNA form, the CDR3 reads TGTGCCAGCAGCTTATGGGGAGGGAGCACTGAAGCTTTCTTT. It yields the protein CASSLWGGSTEAFF. The full variable domain, its missing parts supplied by reference TRBV7-2 and TRBJ1-1, is GAGVSQSPSNKVTEKGKDVELRCDPISGHTALYWYRQSLGQGLEFLIYFQGNSAPDKSGLPSDRFSAERTGGSVSTLTIQRTQQEDSAVYLCASSLWGGSTEAFFGQGTRLTVV.

The rearrangement uses TRBV5-1 and TRBJ1-2; 9 bases fit TRBD1. Germline CDR1 is SGHRS and CDR2 is YFSETQ. The CDR3 contains 13 residues. V was pared by 4 bases and J by 8 bases, with 6 bases of the junction left unmatched. The DNA for the CDR3 is TGCGCCAGCAGCGAGAGACAGGGGGTAGGCTACACCTTC. It codes for CASSERQGVGYTF.

Here the CDR3 reads CAWSVARGHYEQYF. The CDR3 DNA reads as TGTGCCTGGAGTGTGGCCAGGGGGCACTACGAGCAGTACTTC. The chain is built from TRBV30 and TRBJ2-7; 8 positions match TRBD1. This CDR3 has 14 residues. With 0 bases clipped from V and 3 bases from J, the junction kept 4 bases outside the gene matches. The germline V gene has CDR1 GTSNPN and CDR2 SVGIG (reference sequence).

This clone has a single count. This chain joins TRBV6-6 and TRBJ1-1, with D tentatively TRBD1 (5 bases). V lost 5 bases, J lost 1 base, and 17 bases lay in between. This CDR3 has 16 residues. Germline lookup yields CDR1 MNHNY and CDR2 SVGAGI (reference sequence). The CDR3, as DNA: TGTGCCAGCAGTCGATCCCCAGGGTATGGGAACACTGAAGCTTTCTTT. Translated: CASSRSPGYGNTEAFF.

The chain links TRBV28 to TRBJ2-7; weak D call: TRBD1 (6 bases). Trimming took 6 bases from V and 8 from J, leaving 14 bases between them. The CDR3 has 12 amino acids. The germline CDR1 and CDR2 sequences are MDHEN and SYDVKM. The chain's CDR3 is CASSLLQGQQYF. CDR3 sequence (DNA): TGTGCCAGCAGCCTTCTACAGGGCCAGCAGTACTTC.

The genes are TRBV10-3 and TRBJ1-2, with no clear D. This CDR3 contains 12 residues. V was trimmed by 2 bases and J by 8 bases, leaving 9 bases between them. Germline V lookup: CDR1 ENHRY, CDR2 SYGVKD. The CDR3 is CAISERLGGYTF. Here the CDR3 DNA reads TGTGCCATCAGTGAGCGCCTCGGGGGCTACACCTTC.

The DNA for the CDR3 is TGTGCCAGCAGCCTAGGACAGGGGGATCCCGGAGAGACCCAGTACTTC. It yields the protein CASSLGQGDPGETQYF. The genes are TRBV4-2 and TRBJ2-5; TRBD1 matches at 10 bases. Germline lookup yields CDR1 LGHNA and CDR2 YNFKEQ. J gave up 4 bases and V 4 bases, and 9 bases lay outside the gene matches. This CDR3 is built from 16 residues.

CDR3 protein: CASSTWDRGLNNEQFF. The CDR3 DNA follows: TGTGCCAGTAGTACTTGGGACAGGGGGCTGAACAATGAGCAGTTCTTC. The V call is TRBV19, the J call TRBJ2-1, with 12 bases that match TRBD1. Trimming cost V 4 bases and J 5 bases; bases outside gene matches: 6. Germline CDR1 reads LNHDA; CDR2 reads SQIVND (reference sequence). The CDR3 runs to 16 residues.

The chain links TRBV7-2 to TRBJ2-1, with 8 bases aligning to TRBD1. In germline, CDR1 is SGHTA, CDR2 FQGNSA. V shed 6 bases and J 4 bases; nucleotides not matched to a gene: 14. This CDR3 has 17 amino acids. The DNA for the CDR3 is TGTGCCAGCAGGACATCGGGGACAGGACAATATTACAATGAGCAGTTCTTC. It specifies CASRTSGTGQYYNEQFF.